This TCR beta chain was recovered during a study of shared clonotypes between healthy human individuals (dated by TCRdb to the early 2020s). Some background on the complete study: A couple of women and a few men aged 18 to 49 years were included in the cohort. The study deeply sequenced blood TCR repertoires of about five healthy adults to estimate repertoire size and the extent of clonotype sharing between individuals. Leukapheresis yielded between about 0.8 and 8.9 billion PBMCs per donor. For each donor, three plates each were used for CD4 naive and CD4 memory, two plates were used for CD8 naive, and one plate was used for CD8 memory. To increase sequencing depth and limit assay-specific biases, different laboratories used diverse techniques to prepare libraries and sequence TCR repertoires. Results the study describes overall, beyond this receptor: Only blood was sampled, and tissue TCR repertoires likely differ from those in blood. Roughly 5% of naive CD4, approximately 3.7% of naive CD8, around 2.3% of memory CD4, and over 0.35% of memory CD8 clonotypes were shared across four donors. Naive subsets generally had larger estimated clonotype richness than memory subsets. Pairwise subsampling indicated that sequencing depth was expected to affect the degree of clonotype sharing among donors. The genetic and exposure-history diversity represented was limited by the small number of donors. Rarefaction of sorted-subset datasets indicated incomplete sequencing despite the large sequencing depth. Compared with non-shared clonotypes, the clonotypes found in all four sorted-subset donors had higher generation probabilities.

Donors were healthy HIV-negative adults with no recently reported acute infections or vaccinations. Every donor was a Caucasian adult living in Nashville, Tennessee, USA. CD4+ T cells were enriched through magnetic negative selection, after which naive cells were positively selected on CD45RA and the remaining negative fraction served as the memory subset. Blood was collected by leukapheresis, and PBMCs were isolated by Ficoll-Histopaque density gradient centrifugation and then cryopreserved in liquid nitrogen vapor phase. Analytical flow cytometry was used to check the purity and quantity of each magnetically sorted T cell population. Genomic DNA was isolated from each sorted fraction and quantified by UV absorbance on a Nanodrop 2000c. With regard to this clone: Its antigen remains undetermined. Base qualities are missing; no much larger clone stands one base away.

Using the deep immunoSEQ assay, TCR CDR3 regions were amplified from genomic DNA by multiplex PCR. Genomic DNA extracted from each cell subset was distributed evenly over all wells of several immunoSEQ 96-well plates, and each plate served as one replicate. Each replicate PCR for sorted subsets received about 200 ng genomic DNA, equal to about 30,000 T cell genomes. Purified libraries were measured with a Qubit 3.0 fluorometer, size-checked on a Bioanalyzer 2100, and measured again with the KAPA Library Quantification kit. A separate single-read 150-cycle Illumina NextSeq 550 flow cell was used to sequence each immunoSEQ 96-well plate. The original pipeline was this. Because the immunoSEQ output held only junctional sequences and lacked quality scores, the filtering could not match the filtering applied to full-length reads. Sequences were annotated with PyIR, a Python wrapper for IgBLAST v1.9, using IMGT germline references to assign V/J genes and CDR3. Any read was removed if the V/J assignment was weak (E-value above 1e-6), the CDR3 was missing, or the read contained stop codons, out-of-frame junctions, or ambiguous translated residues. V3J clonotypes were defined as sequences sharing an identical inferred V gene, J gene, and CDR3 amino acid sequence. Percentage overlap between repertoires was calculated by dividing the number of shared unique clonotypes by the size of the smaller repertoire. Three approaches were used to assess repertoire richness: RTK rarefaction, the Chao1 estimator, and Recon v2.1 estimates of unobserved clonotypes. Generation probabilities were computed with OLGA for all TCRbeta clonotypes obtained by the gDNA method from several donors. TCRdb provides this immuneACCESS table in a form limited to in-frame rearrangements. Some clones are lacking; in checked studies, under half of them reflect an unresolved V gene, and why the rest are absent is not known. D and trimming were read from the DNA, whereas the V and J calls and clone size are those reported in that table. In this sample the table shows approximately 500,000 clones, around 96% of which occur a single time. The ten largest clones take up 0.06% of the sample.

CDR1 is given as SQVTM and CDR2 as ANQGSEA, both from the germline V gene. The germline V and J ends show losses of 6 bases and 5 bases respectively, and no gene match explains 6 bases of the junction. The CDR3, from cysteine to phenylalanine, totals 13 residues. The read is trimmed to its CDR3 DNA, 39 bases read in frame from base 1. This TCR derives from a woman under 40 in good health. Specimen: naive CD4+ T cells sorted from blood. The cell subset or site label, read with the paper, signifies: CD45RA+ positively selected. The chain uses TRBV29-1 and TRBJ1-4, with 7 bases in between that match TRBD1. The sequenced DNA is TGCAGCGTATCAGGGGGAGAAAATGAAAAACTGTTTTTT. This yields the protein CSVSGGENEKLFF.